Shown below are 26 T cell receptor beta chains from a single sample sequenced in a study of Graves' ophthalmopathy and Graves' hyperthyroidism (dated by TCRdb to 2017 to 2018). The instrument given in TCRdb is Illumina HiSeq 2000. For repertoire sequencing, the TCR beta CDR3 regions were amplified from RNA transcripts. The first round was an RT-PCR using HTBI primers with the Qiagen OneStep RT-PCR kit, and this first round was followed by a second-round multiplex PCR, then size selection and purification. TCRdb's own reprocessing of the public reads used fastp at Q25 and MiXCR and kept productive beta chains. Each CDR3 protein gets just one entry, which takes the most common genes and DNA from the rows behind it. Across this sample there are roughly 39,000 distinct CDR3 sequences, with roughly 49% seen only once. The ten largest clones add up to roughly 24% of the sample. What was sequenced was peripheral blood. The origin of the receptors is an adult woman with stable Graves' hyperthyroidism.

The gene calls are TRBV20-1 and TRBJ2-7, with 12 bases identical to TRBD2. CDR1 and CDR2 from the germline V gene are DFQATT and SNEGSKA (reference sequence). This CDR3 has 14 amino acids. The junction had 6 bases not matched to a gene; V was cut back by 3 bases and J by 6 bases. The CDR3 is CSARTSGRGGEQYF. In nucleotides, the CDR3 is TGCAGTGCTAGGACTAGCGGGAGAGGGGGCGAGCAGTACTTC.

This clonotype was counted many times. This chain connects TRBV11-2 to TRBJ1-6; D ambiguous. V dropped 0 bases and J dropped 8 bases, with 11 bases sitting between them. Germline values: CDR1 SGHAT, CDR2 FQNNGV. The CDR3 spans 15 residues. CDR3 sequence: CASSLDPGPYSPLHF. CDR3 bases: TGTGCCAGCAGCTTAGATCCGGGCCCTTATTCACCCCTCCACTTT.

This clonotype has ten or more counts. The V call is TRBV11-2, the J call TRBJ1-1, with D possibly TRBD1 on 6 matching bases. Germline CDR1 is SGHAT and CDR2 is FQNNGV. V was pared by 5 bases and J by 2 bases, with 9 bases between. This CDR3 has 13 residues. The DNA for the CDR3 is TGTGCCAGCAGCGAGGACAGAAACACTGAAGCTTTCTTT. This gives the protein CASSEDRNTEAFF.

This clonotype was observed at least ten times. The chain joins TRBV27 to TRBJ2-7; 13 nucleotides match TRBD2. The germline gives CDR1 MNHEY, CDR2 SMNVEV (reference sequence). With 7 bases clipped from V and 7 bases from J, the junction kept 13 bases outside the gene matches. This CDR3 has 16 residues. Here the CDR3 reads CASTRTSGSPLWEQYF. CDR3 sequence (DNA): TGTGCCAGCACCCGGACTAGCGGGAGCCCTCTGTGGGAGCAGTACTTC.

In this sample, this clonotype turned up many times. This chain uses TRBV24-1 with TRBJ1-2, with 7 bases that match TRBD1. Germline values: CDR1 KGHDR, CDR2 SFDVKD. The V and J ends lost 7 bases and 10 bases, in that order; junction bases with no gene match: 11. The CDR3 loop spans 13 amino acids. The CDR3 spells CATRAGTARDYTF. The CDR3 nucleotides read TGTGCCACCAGGGCGGGGACAGCCCGGGACTACACCTTC.

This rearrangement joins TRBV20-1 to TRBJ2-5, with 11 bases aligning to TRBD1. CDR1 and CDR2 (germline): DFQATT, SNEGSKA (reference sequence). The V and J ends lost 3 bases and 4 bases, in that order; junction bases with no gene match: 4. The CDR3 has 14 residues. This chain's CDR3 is CSARRTGGGETQYF. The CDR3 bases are TGCAGTGCTAGGAGGACAGGGGGCGGAGAGACCCAGTACTTC.

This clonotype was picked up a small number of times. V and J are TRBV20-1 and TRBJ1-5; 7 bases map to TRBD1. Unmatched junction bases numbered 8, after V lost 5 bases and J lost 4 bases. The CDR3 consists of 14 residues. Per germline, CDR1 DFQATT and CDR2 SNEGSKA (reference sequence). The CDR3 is CSADPGQSNQPQHF. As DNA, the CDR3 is TGCAGTGCTGATCCGGGACAGTCTAATCAGCCCCAGCATTTT.

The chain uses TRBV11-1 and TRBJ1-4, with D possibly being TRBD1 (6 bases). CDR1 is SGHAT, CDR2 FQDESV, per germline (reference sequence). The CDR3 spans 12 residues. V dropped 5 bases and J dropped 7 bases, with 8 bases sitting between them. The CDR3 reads CASSADSEKLFF. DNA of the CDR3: TGTGCCAGCAGCGCGGACAGTGAAAAACTGTTTTTT.

The CDR3 region has the DNA TGTGCCAGCAGCGGAGTCCGCCAAGAGACCCAGTACTTC. Its translation is CASSGVRQETQYF. This sequence joins TRBV5-4 and TRBJ2-5; D is unresolved. In germline, CDR1 is SGHNT, CDR2 YYREEE (reference sequence). V dropped 4 bases and J dropped 1 base, with 8 bases sitting between them. There are 13 residues in the CDR3. Full variable domain (remainder filled in from reference TRBV5-4 and TRBJ2-5): ETGVTQSPTHLIKTRGQQVTLRCSSQSGHNTVSWYQQALGQGPQFIFQYYREEENGRGNFPPRFSGLQFPNYSSELNVNALELDDSALYLCASSGVRQETQYFGPGTRLLVL.

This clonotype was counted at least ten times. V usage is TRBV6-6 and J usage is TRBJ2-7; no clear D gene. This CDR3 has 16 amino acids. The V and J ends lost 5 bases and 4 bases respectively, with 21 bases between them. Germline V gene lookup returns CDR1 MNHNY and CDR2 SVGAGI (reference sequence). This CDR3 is CASSPLFTASTYEQYF. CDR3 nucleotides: TGTGCCAGCAGTCCACTCTTTACGGCTTCCACGTACGAGCAGTACTTC.

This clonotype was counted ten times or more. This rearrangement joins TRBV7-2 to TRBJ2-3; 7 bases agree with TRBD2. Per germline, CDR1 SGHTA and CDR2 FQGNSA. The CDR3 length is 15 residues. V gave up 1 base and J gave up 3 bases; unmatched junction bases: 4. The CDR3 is CASSLGLAGTDTQYF. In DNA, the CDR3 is TGTGCCAGCAGCTTAGGACTAGCTGGGACAGATACGCAGTATTTT.

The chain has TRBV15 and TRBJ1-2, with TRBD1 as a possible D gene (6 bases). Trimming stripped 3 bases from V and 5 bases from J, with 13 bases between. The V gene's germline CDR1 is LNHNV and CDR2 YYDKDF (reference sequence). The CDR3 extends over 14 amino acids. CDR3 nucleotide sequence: TGTGCCACCAGCAGTGGGGGGGGCGCTTATGGCTACACCTTC. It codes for CATSSGGGAYGYTF. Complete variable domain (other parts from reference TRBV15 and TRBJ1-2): DAMVIQNPRYQVTQFGKPVTLSCSQTLNHNVMYWYQQKSSQAPKLLFHYYDKDFNNEADTPDNFQSRRPNTSFCFLDIRSPGLGDTAMYLCATSSGGGAYGYTFGSGTRLTVV.

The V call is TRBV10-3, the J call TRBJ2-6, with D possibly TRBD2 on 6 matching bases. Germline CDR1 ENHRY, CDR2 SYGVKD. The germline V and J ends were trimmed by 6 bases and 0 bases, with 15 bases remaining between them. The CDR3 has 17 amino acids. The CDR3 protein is CAIRGTAGNSGANVLTF. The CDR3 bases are TGTGCCATCAGGGGGACTGCTGGCAACTCTGGGGCCAACGTCCTGACTTTC.

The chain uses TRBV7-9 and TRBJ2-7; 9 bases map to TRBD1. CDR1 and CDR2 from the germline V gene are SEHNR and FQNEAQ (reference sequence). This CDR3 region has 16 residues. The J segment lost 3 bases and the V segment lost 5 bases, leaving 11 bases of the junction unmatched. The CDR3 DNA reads TGTGCCAGCAGCCCCCCCCGGACAGGGGCGTTCTACGAGCAGTACTTC. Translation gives CASSPPRTGAFYEQYF.

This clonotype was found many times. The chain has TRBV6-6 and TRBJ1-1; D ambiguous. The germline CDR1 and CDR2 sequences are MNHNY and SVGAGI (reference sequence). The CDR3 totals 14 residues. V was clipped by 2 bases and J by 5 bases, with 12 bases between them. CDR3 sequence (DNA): TGTGCCAGCAGTTACCCAACCGTAGGAACTGAAGCTTTCTTT. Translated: CASSYPTVGTEAFF.

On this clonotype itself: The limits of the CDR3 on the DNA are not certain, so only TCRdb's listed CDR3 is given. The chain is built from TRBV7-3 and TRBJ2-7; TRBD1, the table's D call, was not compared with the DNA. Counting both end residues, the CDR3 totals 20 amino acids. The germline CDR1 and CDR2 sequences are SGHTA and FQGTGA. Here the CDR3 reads CASSFYICSARGQGVYEQYF.

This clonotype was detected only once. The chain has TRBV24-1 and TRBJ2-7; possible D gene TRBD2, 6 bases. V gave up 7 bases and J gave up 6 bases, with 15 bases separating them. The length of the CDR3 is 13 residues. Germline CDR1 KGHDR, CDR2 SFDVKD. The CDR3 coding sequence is TGTGCCACCAGCGCCGGAGGGCCAAGCGAGCAGTACTTC. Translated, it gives CATSAGGPSEQYF.

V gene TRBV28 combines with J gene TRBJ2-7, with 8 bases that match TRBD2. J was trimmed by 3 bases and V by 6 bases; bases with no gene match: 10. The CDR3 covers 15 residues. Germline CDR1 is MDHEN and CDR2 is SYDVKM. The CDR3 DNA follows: TGTGCCAGCAGCGTCGCTAGCGGGTCAGGCTACGAGCAGTACTTC. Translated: CASSVASGSGYEQYF.

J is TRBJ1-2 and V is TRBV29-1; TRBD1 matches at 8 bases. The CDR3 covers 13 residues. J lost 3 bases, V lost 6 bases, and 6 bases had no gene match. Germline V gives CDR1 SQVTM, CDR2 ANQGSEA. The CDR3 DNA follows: TGCAGCGTGGTTGACAGGGGCTACTATGGCTACACCTTC. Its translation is CSVVDRGYYGYTF. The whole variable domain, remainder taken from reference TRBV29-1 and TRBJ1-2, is SAVISQKPSRDICQRGTSLTIQCQVDSQVTMMFWYRQQPGQSLTLIATANQGSEATYESGFVIDKFPISRPNLTFSTLTVSNMSPEDSSIYLCSVVDRGYYGYTFGSGTRLTVV.

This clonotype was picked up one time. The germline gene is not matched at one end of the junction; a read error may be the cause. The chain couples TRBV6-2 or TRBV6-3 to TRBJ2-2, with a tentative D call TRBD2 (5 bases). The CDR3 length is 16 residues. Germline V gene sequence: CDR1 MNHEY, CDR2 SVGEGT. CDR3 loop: CASGYDARRNTGELVF. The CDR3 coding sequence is TGTGCCAGCGGTTACGATGCGCGGAGGAACACCGGGGAGCTGGTTTTT.

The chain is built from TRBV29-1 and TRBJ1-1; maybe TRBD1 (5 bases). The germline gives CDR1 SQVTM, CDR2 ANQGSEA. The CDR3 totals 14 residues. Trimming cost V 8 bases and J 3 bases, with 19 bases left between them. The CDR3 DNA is TGCAGCCAAGATCAGGCAGGGCTAGACACTGAAGCTTTCTTT. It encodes CSQDQAGLDTEAFF.

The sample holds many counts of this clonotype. CDR3 region: CSARPGLAGGPVTPAAFRQYF. CDR3 coding DNA: TGCAGTGCTCGACCGGGACTAGCGGGAGGGCCGGTCACCCCTGCGGCCTTCCGGCAGTACTTC. The gene calls are TRBV20-1 and TRBJ2-7, with 16 positions matching TRBD2. This CDR3 is 21 amino acids long. CDR1 is DFQATT, CDR2 SNEGSKA, per germline (reference sequence). Trimming removed 5 bases from V and 9 bases from J; junction bases left unmatched: 28.

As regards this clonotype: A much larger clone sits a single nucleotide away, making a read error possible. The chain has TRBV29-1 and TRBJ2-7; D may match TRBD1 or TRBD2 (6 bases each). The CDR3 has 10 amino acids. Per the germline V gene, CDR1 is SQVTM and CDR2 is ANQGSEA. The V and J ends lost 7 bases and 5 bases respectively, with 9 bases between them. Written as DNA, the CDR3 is TGCAGCGACGGGGGCGACGAGCAGTACTTC. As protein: CSDGGDEQYF.

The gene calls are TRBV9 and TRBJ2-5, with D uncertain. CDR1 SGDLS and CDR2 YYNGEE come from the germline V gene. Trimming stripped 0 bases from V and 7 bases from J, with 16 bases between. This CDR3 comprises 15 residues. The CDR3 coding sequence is TGTGCCAGCAGCGTAGATGGCACGGCCTCGCGGACCCAGTACTTC. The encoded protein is CASSVDGTASRTQYF.

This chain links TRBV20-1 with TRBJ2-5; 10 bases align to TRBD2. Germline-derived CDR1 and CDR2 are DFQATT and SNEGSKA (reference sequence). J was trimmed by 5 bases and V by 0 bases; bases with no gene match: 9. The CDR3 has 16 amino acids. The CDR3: CSARDNSGRAGETQYF. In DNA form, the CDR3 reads TGCAGTGCTAGAGATAACAGCGGGAGGGCCGGGGAGACCCAGTACTTC.

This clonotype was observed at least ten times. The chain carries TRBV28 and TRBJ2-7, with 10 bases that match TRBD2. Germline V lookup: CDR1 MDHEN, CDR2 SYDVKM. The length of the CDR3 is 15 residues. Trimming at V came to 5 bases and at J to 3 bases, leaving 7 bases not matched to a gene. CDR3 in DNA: TGTGCCAGCAGTCTTGGGACTAGCGTTTACTACGAGCAGTACTTC. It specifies CASSLGTSVYYEQYF.